This entry lists 25 T cell receptor beta chains sequenced from one sample in a study of blood T cell repertoires in COVID-19. TCRdb's table, derived via immunoSEQ multiplex PCR, lists solely in-frame clones and lacks some. The table includes about 97,000 clones, about 87% detected once. Input material: peripheral blood. These TCRs come from a human donor in a cohort sampled during active COVID-19.

Comment on this clone: Other nucleotide sequences from this sample produce the same CDR3. CDR3 protein: CASSPRAYEQYF. The CDR3 DNA is TGTGCCAGCAGCCCCCGCGCCTACGAGCAGTACTTC. The J gene is TRBJ2-7, the V gene TRBV7-2; D gene unclear. Trimming cost V 5 bases and J 2 bases, with 7 bases left between them. Germline loops: CDR1 SGHTA, CDR2 FQGNSA. CDR3 size: 12 residues. Full variable domain (outside the CDR3, taken from reference TRBV7-2 and TRBJ2-7): GAGVSQSPSNKVTEKGKDVELRCDPISGHTALYWYRQSLGQGLEFLIYFQGNSAPDKSGLPSDRFSAERTGGSVSTLTIQRTQQEDSAVYLCASSPRAYEQYFGPGTRLTVT.

The chain is built from TRBV28 and TRBJ2-7; 9 positions match TRBD1. Germline V lookup: CDR1 MDHEN, CDR2 SYDVKM. There are 15 residues in the CDR3. Trimming cost V 6 bases and J 5 bases; bases outside gene matches: 11. CDR3 nucleotides: TGTGCCAGCAGCCAACCTGGGACAGGGTCCCACGAGCAGTACTTC. Translated, it gives CASSQPGTGSHEQYF. Supplemented by reference TRBV28 and TRBJ2-7, the full variable domain reads DVKVTQSSRYLVKRTGEKVFLECVQDMDHENMFWYRQDPGLGLRLIYFSYDVKMKEKGDIPEGYSVSREKKERFSLILESASTNQTSMYLCASSQPGTGSHEQYFGPGTRLTVT.

In its sample, this clone was seen a few times. The CDR3 sequence: CSASATLDGYTF. The CDR3 DNA sequence: TGCAGTGCTAGTGCTACTTTGGATGGCTACACCTTC. The chain has TRBV20-1 and TRBJ1-2; unclear D gene. Germline values: CDR1 DFQATT, CDR2 SNEGSKA (reference sequence). With 3 bases removed from V and 6 bases from J, the gap between germline ends came to 11 bases. The CDR3 consists of 12 residues.

The V and J genes are TRBV21-1 and TRBJ2-3; the DNA was not used to check the table's D call, TRBD2. TRBV21-1 is a pseudogene. The CDR3 length is 16 residues. The CDR3 bases are TGTGCCAGCAGCCCCCGGACTAGCGGGCTCAGAGATACGCAGTATTTT. The encoded protein is CASSPRTSGLRDTQYF.

V is TRBV4-1 and J is TRBJ2-2; TRBD1 agrees at 9 bases. The CDR3 consists of 14 residues. The V segment lost 9 bases and the J segment 2 bases; nucleotides outside the gene matches: 4. CDR1 is MGHRA, CDR2 YSYEKL, per germline. CDR3 sequence: CASSDRGNTGELFF. The DNA of the CDR3 is TGCGCCAGTTCGGACAGGGGCAACACCGGGGAGCTGTTTTTT.

The chain links TRBV9 to TRBJ1-2; D is unresolved. CDR3 length equals 15 residues. V lost 0 bases and J lost 2, with 11 bases in between. The V gene's germline CDR1 is SGDLS and CDR2 YYNGEE. The CDR3: CASSVGEGSNYGYTF. CDR3 bases: TGTGCCAGCAGCGTAGGGGAGGGTTCAAACTATGGCTACACCTTC.

The chain combines TRBV7-9 with TRBJ1-3, with D perhaps matching TRBD1 (6 bases). The CDR3 is made up of 14 amino acids. Trimming removed 7 bases from V and 4 bases from J, with 14 bases in between. Looked up from germline, CDR1 is SEHNR and CDR2 is FQNEAQ (reference sequence). CDR3 sequence: CASIKGVQGNTIYF. The CDR3 DNA is TGTGCCAGCATTAAGGGGGTACAGGGAAACACCATATATTTT.

This chain joins TRBV3-1 (or the pseudogene TRBV3-2) and TRBJ1-3; 7 bases map to TRBD1. Germline CDR1 LGHDT, CDR2 YNNKEL (reference sequence). With 8 bases clipped from V and 4 bases from J, the junction kept 8 bases outside the gene matches. The CDR3 is 14 residues long. CDR3 protein: CASRQGPRGNTIYF. Written as DNA, the CDR3 is TGTGCCAGCCGACAGGGCCCCAGGGGAAACACCATATATTTT.

V and J are TRBV6-6 and TRBJ2-7, with unresolved D. The CDR3 is 11 amino acids. The germline V gene has CDR1 MNHNY and CDR2 SVGAGI (reference sequence). The V end was cut by 6 bases, the J end by 1 base, with 4 bases between. CDR3 coding DNA: TGTGCCAGCAGAACTTCCTACGAGCAGTACTTC. It translates to CASRTSYEQYF.

The V and J genes are TRBV5-1 and TRBJ2-1, with 9 nucleotides matching TRBD2. The germline gives CDR1 SGHRS, CDR2 YFSETQ. This CDR3 spans 14 amino acids. The ends lost 0 bases at V and 8 bases at J; junction bases unmatched: 3. The CDR3 DNA reads as TGCGCCAGCAGCTTGGAGCTAGCGGGACATGAGCAGTTCTTC. It translates to CASSLELAGHEQFF.

The chain employs TRBV3-1 (or the pseudogene TRBV3-2) and TRBJ2-5, with 10 bases that match TRBD2. Germline V gives CDR1 LGHDT, CDR2 YNNKEL (reference sequence). Trimming removed 1 base from V and 1 base from J; junction bases left unmatched: 3. This CDR3 is built from 16 residues. The DNA for the CDR3 is TGTGCCAGCAGCCAAGTAAGCGGGGGGGCCCAAGAGACCCAGTACTTC. It is translated as CASSQVSGGAQETQYF.

This chain uses TRBV9 with TRBJ2-2; 9 bases match TRBD1. CDR1 and CDR2 from the germline V gene are SGDLS and YYNGEE. The CDR3 is 16 amino acids. V lost 5 bases to trimming and J lost 2 bases; unmatched junction nucleotides: 7. CDR3 DNA sequence: TGTGCCAGCAGTCAAACGGGACAGGGTAACACCGGGGAGCTGTTTTTT. Protein sequence: CASSQTGQGNTGELFF.

Details on this clone: At one end, the junction sequence differs from germline, possibly due to a read error. V is TRBV5-1 and J is TRBJ2-5; 12 nucleotides align to TRBD1. There are 14 residues in the CDR3. Per the germline V gene, CDR1 is SGHRS and CDR2 is YFSETQ. The CDR3 sequence: CASSPGTGGESQYF. The DNA for the CDR3 is TGCGCCAGCAGCCCCGGGACAGGGGGCGAGAGCCAGTACTTC. Looking up the rest from reference TRBV5-1 and TRBJ2-5 gives the full variable domain: KAGVTQTPRYLIKTRGQQVTLSCSPISGHRSVSWYQQTPGQGLQFLFEYFSETQRNKGNFPGRFSGRQFSNSRSEMNVSTLELGDSALYLCASSPGTGGESQYFGPGTRLLVL.

V is TRBV29-1 and J is TRBJ1-1; D remains unclear. Germline values: CDR1 SQVTM, CDR2 ANQGSEA. This CDR3 is 11 amino acids long. Trimming pared 3 bases from V and 6 bases from J, leaving 8 bases between. DNA of the CDR3: TGCAGCGTTGACGGGTTTTCTGAAGCTTTCTTT. This translates into CSVDGFSEAFF.

The chain joins TRBV21-1 to TRBJ1-6. TRBV21-1 is listed as a pseudogene. The CDR3 spans 17 residues. The CDR3 region is CASSKVRYPSYNSPLHF. Written as DNA, the CDR3 is TGTGCCAGCAGCAAAGTTCGGTATCCCTCCTATAATTCACCCCTCCACTTT.

The rearrangement joins TRBV19 to TRBJ1-3; D remains unclear. Trimming shortened V by 5 bases and J by 4 bases, and 9 bases separated the two germline ends. The V gene's germline CDR1 is LNHDA and CDR2 SQIVND (reference sequence). This CDR3 has 13 amino acids. This CDR3 is CASSPGTGNTIYF. The CDR3 nucleotides are TGTGCCAGTAGTCCGGGTACGGGAAACACCATATATTTT.

This chain connects TRBV7-2 to TRBJ2-1; TRBD2 might be the D (6 bases). The CDR3 runs to 16 residues. V lost 1 base, J lost 5 bases, and 15 bases lay in between. Germline CDR1 reads SGHTA; CDR2 reads FQGNSA. The CDR3 bases are TGTGCCAGCAGCTTAGGCTTAGCGGAGTGGGACAATGAGCAGTTCTTC. It yields the protein CASSLGLAEWDNEQFF.

V and J are TRBV10-3 and TRBJ2-3; 9 bases fit TRBD2. The length of the CDR3 is 14 residues. Trimming cost V 10 bases and J 3 bases; bases outside gene matches: 8. Germline CDR1 and CDR2: ENHRY and SYGVKD. The CDR3 coding sequence is TGTGCCAACAACGCGGGGGGGCCGACAGATACGCAGTATTTT. Translated: CANNAGGPTDTQYF.

This chain connects TRBV28 to TRBJ2-5; 9 nucleotides match TRBD1. CDR3 length equals 15 residues. The V gene's germline CDR1 is MDHEN and CDR2 SYDVKM. Trimming cost V 4 bases and J 5 bases; bases outside gene matches: 8. CDR3 coding DNA: TGTGCCAGCAGTTCCCGTCGACAGGGGGGGGAGACCCAGTACTTC. It encodes CASSSRRQGGETQYF.

This chain connects TRBV3-1 (or the pseudogene TRBV3-2) to TRBJ2-7; D gene uncertain. In germline, CDR1 is LGHDT, CDR2 YNNKEL (reference sequence). This CDR3 contains 14 residues. The V end lost 1 base, the J end lost 0 bases, and 7 bases lay between the germline ends. CDR3 in DNA: TGTGCCAGCAGCCAAGGGCTAGGCTCCTACGAGCAGTACTTC. Protein sequence: CASSQGLGSYEQYF.

The chain carries TRBV15 and TRBJ2-3; D not resolved. Germline loops: CDR1 LNHNV, CDR2 YYDKDF (reference sequence). The length of the CDR3 is 13 residues. The V end lost 5 bases, the J end lost 1 base, and 7 bases lay between the germline ends. The DNA of the CDR3 is TGTGCCACCAGCCGTGTAGGCACAGATACGCAGTATTTT. This gives the protein CATSRVGTDTQYF.

This clone has only a few counts. V usage is TRBV7-8 and J usage is TRBJ2-7; 7 bases are a match to TRBD2. After removal of 4 bases from V and 4 bases from J, the junction contained 4 bases not matched to a gene. The germline CDR1 and CDR2 sequences are SGHVS and FQNEAQ. The length of the CDR3 is 13 residues. The CDR3 nucleotides read TGTGCCAGCAGCTCTAGCGGTATGTACGAGCAGTACTTC. Translation: CASSSSGMYEQYF.

This chain links TRBV28 with TRBJ2-7; the match to TRBD2 covers 7 bases. Germline V CDR1 and CDR2: MDHEN, SYDVKM. The length of the CDR3 is 15 residues. Trimming removed 2 bases from V and 3 bases from J; junction bases left unmatched: 7. The CDR3 sequence is CASSLEASGFYEQYF. For the CDR3, the DNA is TGTGCCAGCAGTTTAGAGGCTAGCGGCTTCTACGAGCAGTACTTC.

This clone was counted once. The chain couples TRBV5-1 to TRBJ2-5, with D maybe TRBD1 (6 bases). Germline CDR1 reads SGHRS; CDR2 reads YFSETQ. The CDR3 is 13 amino acids. Trimming took 3 bases from V and 5 from J, leaving 11 bases between them. CDR3 loop: CASSSQGLETQYF. The CDR3 nucleotides are TGCGCCAGCAGCTCCCAGGGGTTGGAGACCCAGTACTTC.

The chain is built from TRBV2 and TRBJ2-2; possibly TRBD1 for D (5 bases). V lost 4 bases to trimming and J lost 5 bases, with 11 bases between them. Germline V gene data show CDR1 as SNHLY and CDR2 as FYNNEI. The CDR3 runs to 14 residues. Here the CDR3 reads CASSVSPGTGELFF. The CDR3 nucleotides read TGTGCCAGCAGTGTGAGTCCAGGGACCGGGGAGCTGTTTTTT.